This T cell receptor (beta chain) stems from a study of cytomegalovirus exposure and HLA in healthy donors. V lost 3 bases and J lost 3, with 15 bases in between. The CDR3 totals 16 residues. Germline lookup yields CDR1 MDHEN and CDR2 SYDVKM. In this sample, this clone turned up a few times. The PCR used 60 Vbeta and 13 Jbeta primers. Some clones are missing from TCRdb's copy, which holds only in-frame ones; the method was immunoSEQ multiplex PCR. The table includes a few hundred thousand clones, about 78% detected once. This chain uses TRBV28 with TRBJ1-3; D is undetermined. This sequence originates from a woman aged 25 to 39 in good health and CMV-seronegative. Sequencing was performed on PBMCs. The CDR3 DNA is TGTGCCAGCAGTTTCCGCTCGGGGTCAGGTGGAAACACCATATATTTT. As protein: CASSFRSGSGGNTIYF.